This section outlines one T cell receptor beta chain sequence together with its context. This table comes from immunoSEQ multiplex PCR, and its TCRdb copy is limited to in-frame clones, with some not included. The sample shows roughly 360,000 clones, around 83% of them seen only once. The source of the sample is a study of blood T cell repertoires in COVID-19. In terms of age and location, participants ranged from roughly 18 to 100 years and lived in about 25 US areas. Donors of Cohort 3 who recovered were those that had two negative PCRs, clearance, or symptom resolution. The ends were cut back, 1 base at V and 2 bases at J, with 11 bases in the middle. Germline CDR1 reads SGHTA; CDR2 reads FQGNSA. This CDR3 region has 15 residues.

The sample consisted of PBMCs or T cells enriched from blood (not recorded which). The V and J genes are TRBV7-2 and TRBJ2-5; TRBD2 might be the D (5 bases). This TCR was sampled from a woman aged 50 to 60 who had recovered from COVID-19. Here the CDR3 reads CASSLVSGAQETQYF. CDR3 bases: TGTGCCAGCAGCTTAGTCAGCGGAGCGCAAGAGACCCAGTACTTC.